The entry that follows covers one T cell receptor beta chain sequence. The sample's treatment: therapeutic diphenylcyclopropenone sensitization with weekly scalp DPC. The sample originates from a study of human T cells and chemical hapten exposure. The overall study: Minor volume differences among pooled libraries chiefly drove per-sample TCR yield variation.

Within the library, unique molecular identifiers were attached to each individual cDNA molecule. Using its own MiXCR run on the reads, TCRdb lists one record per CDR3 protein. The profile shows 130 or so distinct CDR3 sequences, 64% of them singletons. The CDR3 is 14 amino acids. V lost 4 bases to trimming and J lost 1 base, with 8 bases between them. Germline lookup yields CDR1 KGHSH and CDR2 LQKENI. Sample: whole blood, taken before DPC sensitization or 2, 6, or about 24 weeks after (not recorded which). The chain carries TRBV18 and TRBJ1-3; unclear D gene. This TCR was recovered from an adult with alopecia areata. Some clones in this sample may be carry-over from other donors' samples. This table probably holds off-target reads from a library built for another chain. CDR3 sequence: CASSQSGSGNTIYF. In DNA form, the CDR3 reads TGTGCCAGCTCACAATCAGGATCTGGAAACACCATATATTTT.